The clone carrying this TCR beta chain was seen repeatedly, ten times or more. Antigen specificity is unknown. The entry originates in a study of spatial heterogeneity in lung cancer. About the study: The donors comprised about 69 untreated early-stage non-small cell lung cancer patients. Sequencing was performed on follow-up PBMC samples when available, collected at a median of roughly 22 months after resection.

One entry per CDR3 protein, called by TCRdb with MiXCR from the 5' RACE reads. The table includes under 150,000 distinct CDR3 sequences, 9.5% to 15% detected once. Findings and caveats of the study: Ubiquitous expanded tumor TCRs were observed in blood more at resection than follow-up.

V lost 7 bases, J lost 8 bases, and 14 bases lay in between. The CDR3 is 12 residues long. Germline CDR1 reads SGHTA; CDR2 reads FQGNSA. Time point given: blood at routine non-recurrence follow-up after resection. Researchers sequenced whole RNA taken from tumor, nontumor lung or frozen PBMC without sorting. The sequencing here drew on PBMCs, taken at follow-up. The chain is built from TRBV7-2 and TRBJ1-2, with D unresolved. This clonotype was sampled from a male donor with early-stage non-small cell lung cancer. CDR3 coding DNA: TGTGCCAGCACCAAAGGAGGGCGCGGCTACACCTTC. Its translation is CASTKGGRGYTF.